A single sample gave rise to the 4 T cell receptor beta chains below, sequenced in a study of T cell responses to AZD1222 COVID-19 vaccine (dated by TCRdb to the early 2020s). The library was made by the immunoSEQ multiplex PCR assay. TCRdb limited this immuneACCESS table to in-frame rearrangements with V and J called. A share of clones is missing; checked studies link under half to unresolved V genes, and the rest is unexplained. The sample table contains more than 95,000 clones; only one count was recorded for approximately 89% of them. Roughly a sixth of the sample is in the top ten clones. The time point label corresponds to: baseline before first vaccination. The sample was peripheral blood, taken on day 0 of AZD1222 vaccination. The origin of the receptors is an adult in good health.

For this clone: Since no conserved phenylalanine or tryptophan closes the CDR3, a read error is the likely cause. CDR3: CASSYDGQGSSPLHL. In DNA form, the CDR3 reads TGTGCCAGCAGTTACGACGGGCAGGGGAGTTCACCCCTCCACCTT. The rearrangement joins TRBV6-5 to TRBJ1-6, with D tentatively TRBD1 (6 bases). CDR3 size: 15 residues. In germline, CDR1 is MNHEY, CDR2 SVGAGI. The germline V and J ends were trimmed by 2 bases and 9 bases, with 14 bases remaining between them.

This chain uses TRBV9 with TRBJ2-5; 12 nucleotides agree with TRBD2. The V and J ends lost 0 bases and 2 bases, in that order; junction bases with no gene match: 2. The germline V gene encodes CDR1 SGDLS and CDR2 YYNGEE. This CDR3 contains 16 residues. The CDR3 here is CASSVGLAGVQETQYF. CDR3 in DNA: TGTGCCAGCAGCGTAGGACTAGCGGGGGTTCAAGAGACCCAGTACTTC.

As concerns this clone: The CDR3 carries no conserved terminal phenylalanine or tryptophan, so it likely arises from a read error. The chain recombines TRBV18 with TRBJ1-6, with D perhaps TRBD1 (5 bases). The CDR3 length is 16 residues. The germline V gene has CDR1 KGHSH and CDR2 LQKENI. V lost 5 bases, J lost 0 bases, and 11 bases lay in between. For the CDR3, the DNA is TGTGCCAGCTCAACGGACACCAGCTCCTATAATTCACCCCTCCACCTT. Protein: CASSTDTSSYNSPLHL.

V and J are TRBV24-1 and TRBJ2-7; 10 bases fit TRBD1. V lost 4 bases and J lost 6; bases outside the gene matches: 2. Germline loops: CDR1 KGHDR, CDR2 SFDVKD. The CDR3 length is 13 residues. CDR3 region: CATSDRTGGEQYF. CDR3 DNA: TGTGCCACCAGTGACCGGACAGGGGGCGAGCAGTACTTC.